Listed below are T cell receptor beta chains from one sample, sequenced in a study of cytomegalovirus exposure and HLA in healthy donors. Here immunoSEQ multiplex PCR was the method, and the copy in TCRdb shows in-frame clones only, minus some. The repertoire has 95,000 to 150,000 clones, over 80% of them found once; the top ten carry 20%. The source material was PBMCs. These receptors were obtained from a man aged 18 to 30 in good health and CMV-seropositive. CDR3s include the opening cysteine and the closing phenylalanine or tryptophan. The D gene is left open where the match is weak. The listing skips clone size in some rows; elsewhere it reads once, few, many or a size class.

>TRBJ2-1|TRBD2|TRBV5-1|NA
CASSLGFTGLAGTNEQFF
TGCGCCAGCAGCTTGGGTTTTACTGGGTTAGCGGGGACGAATGAGCAGTTCTTC
>TRBJ2-7|NA|TRBV7-2|few
CASRGTTTPYEQYF
TGTGCCAGCAGAGGGACAACCACTCCCTACGAGCAGTACTTC
>TRBJ2-7|NA|TRBV27|once
CATKSPGQDRSNEQYF
TGTGCCACTAAAAGTCCGGGACAAGATCGGAGCAACGAGCAGTACTTC
>TRBJ1-6|TRBD1|TRBV10-2|NA
CASSVTGEGYNSPLHF
TGCGCCAGCAGTGTAACAGGGGAAGGCTATAATTCACCCCTCCACTTT
>TRBJ2-7|TRBD1|TRBV14|once
CASSQVRQGGEQYF
TGTGCCAGCAGCCAAGTTAGACAGGGTGGCGAGCAGTACTTC
>TRBJ1-2|NA|TRBV27|NA
CASSPSGDVNYGYTF
TGTGCCAGCAGTCCCTCAGGGGACGTTAACTATGGCTACACCTTC
>TRBJ1-5|NA|TRBV6-1|NA
CASTHRGGLNQPQHF
TGTGCCAGCACACACAGAGGAGGGCTTAATCAGCCCCAGCATTTT
>TRBJ2-1|TRBD1|TRBV5-6|NA
CATSIGTGGHEQFF
TGTGCCACCTCGATAGGGACAGGGGGCCATGAGCAGTTCTTC
>TRBJ1-1|NA|TRBV5-1|NA
CASSLGTPLEAFF
TGCGCCAGCAGCTTGGGTACACCCCTTGAAGCTTTCTTT
>TRBJ2-3|NA|TRBV7-2|NA
CASSPPPDTQYF
TGTGCCAGCAGCCCTCCCCCAGATACGCAGTATTTT
>TRBJ1-1|NA|TRBV18|NA
CASSANALNTEAFF
TGTGCCAGCTCTGCCAACGCGCTGAACACTGAAGCTTTCTTT
>TRBJ2-3|TRBD2|TRBV19|NA
CASRTGGLAADTQYF
TGTGCCAGTAGAACGGGGGGTTTGGCGGCAGATACGCAGTATTTT
>TRBJ1-2|NA|TRBV5-5|NA
CASSFSGGNGYTF
TGTGCCAGCAGCTTTTCGGGAGGGAATGGCTACACCTTC
>TRBJ2-2|TRBD1|TRBV7-8|NA
CASSPTETGLNTGELFF
TGTGCCAGCAGCCCGACTGAGACAGGGCTGAACACCGGGGAGCTGTTTTTT
>TRBJ1-4|NA|TRBV30|NA
CAWSVSGYNGEKLFF
TGTGCCTGGAGTGTATCAGGATACAACGGTGAAAAACTGTTTTTT
>TRBJ1-1|NA|TRBV5-1|few
CASSLGGGWTEAFF
TGCGCCAGCAGCTTGGGGGGGGGCTGGACTGAAGCTTTCTTT
>TRBJ1-2|NA|TRBV6-5|NA
CASSYNRDYGYTF
TGTGCCAGCAGTTATAACAGGGACTATGGCTACACCTTC
>TRBJ1-5|TRBD1|TRBV28|NA
CASSWDRGQDQPQHF
TGTGCCAGCAGTTGGGACAGGGGGCAGGATCAGCCCCAGCATTTT
>TRBJ2-2|NA|TRBV6-6|many
CASNRQTNTGELFF
TGTGCCAGCAACCGACAGACGAACACCGGGGAGCTGTTTTTT
>TRBJ1-4|TRBD1|TRBV6-5|once
CASSYTDRVHEKLFF
TGTGCCAGCAGTTACACGGACAGGGTCCATGAAAAACTGTTTTTT
>TRBJ2-5|NA|TRBV4-1|once
CASSQEVGGGLETQYF
TGCGCCAGCAGCCAAGAGGTCGGAGGGGGCTTGGAGACCCAGTACTTC
>TRBJ1-3|NA|TRBV5-1|once
CASSSGGSGNTIYF
TGCGCCAGCAGCTCGGGGGGCTCTGGAAACACCATATATTTT
>TRBJ1-4|TRBD1|TRBV30|few
CAWSAGTGREKLFF
TGTGCCTGGAGTGCCGGGACAGGGCGAGAAAAACTGTTTTTT
>TRBJ2-7|TRBD1|TRBV30|few
CAWSKGASYEQYF
TGTGCCTGGAGTAAGGGGGCCTCCTACGAGCAGTACTTC
>TRBJ2-7|NA|TRBV30|NA
CAWKRSYEQYF
TGTGCCTGGAAACGGTCCTACGAGCAGTACTTC
>TRBJ1-5|NA|TRBV19|NA
CASSITGQPQHF
TGTGCCAGTAGTATTACGGGGCAGCCCCAGCATTTT
>TRBJ2-2|TRBD1|TRBV28|NA
CASYHRDRGIRKLPNTGELFF
TGTGCCAGCTATCACCGGGACAGGGGGATAAGGAAACTGCCGAACACCGGGGAGCTGTTTTTT
>TRBJ2-2|TRBD1|TRBV2|NA
CASINDRGSTGELFF
TGTGCCAGCATTAACGACAGGGGTAGCACCGGGGAGCTGTTTTTT
>TRBJ1-1|NA|TRBV2|NA
CASSDGRYNTEAFF
TGTGCCAGCAGTGATGGCAGGTATAACACTGAAGCTTTCTTT
>TRBJ2-2|NA|TRBV30|NA
CAWTGQVTGELFF
TGTGCCTGGACCGGACAAGTCACCGGGGAGCTGTTTTTT
>TRBJ2-7|TRBD1|TRBV4-1|NA
CASSHDRGSNEQYF
TGCGCCAGCAGCCACGACAGGGGAAGTAACGAGCAGTACTTC
>TRBJ2-3|NA|TRBV11-3|once
CASSPGEGTDTQYF
TGTGCCAGCAGCCCCGGAGAAGGCACAGATACGCAGTATTTT
>TRBJ1-2|TRBD1|TRBV7-9|NA
CASSAPGQTVNYGYTF
TGTGCCAGCAGCGCACCGGGACAGACAGTAAACTATGGCTACACCTTC